Listed below are T cell receptor beta chains from one sample, sequenced in a study of blood T cells in healthy people across ages. Each CDR3 protein gets one entry after TCRdb re-called the 5' RACE reads with MiXCR. The sample includes some 940,000 distinct CDR3 sequences, 25% to 35% seen only once; the top ten take 10%. These records were also assigned to another study, of T cells of mothers and their children.

The specimen was blood. These receptors were collected from a woman between 40 and 50 years old in good health. Both conserved end residues are part of each CDR3. The D gene is left open where the match is weak. Clone size, where shown, is once, few, many, or a class for clones that have expanded.

v_gene: TRBV27
abundance: .
d_gene: .
j_gene: TRBJ1-1
CDR3aa: CASSYREVVNTEAFF
CDR3nt: TGTGCCAGCAGTTATAGGGAGGTAGTGAACACTGAAGCTTTCTTT

v_gene: TRBV6-1
abundance: .
d_gene: .
j_gene: TRBJ2-1
CDR3aa: CANSGQGNSYNEQFF
CDR3nt: TGTGCCAACAGTGGGCAGGGTAACTCCTACAATGAGCAGTTCTTC

v_gene: TRBV28
abundance: .
d_gene: .
j_gene: TRBJ1-2
CDR3aa: CASSFLTGLLGGGGYTF
CDR3nt: TGTGCCAGCAGTTTCCTGACAGGCCTCCTTGGGGGGGGAGGCTACACCTTC

v_gene: TRBV29-1
abundance: many
d_gene: .
j_gene: TRBJ1-2
CDR3aa: CSVEKGRGYGYTF
CDR3nt: TGCAGCGTTGAGAAGGGACGAGGCTATGGCTACACCTTC

v_gene: TRBV7-2
abundance: .
d_gene: TRBD1
j_gene: TRBJ1-1
CDR3aa: CASSLARGPAAEAFF
CDR3nt: TGTGCCAGCAGCCTGGCAAGGGGGCCGGCGGCTGAAGCTTTCTTT

v_gene: TRBV11-2
abundance: .
d_gene: .
j_gene: TRBJ2-2
CDR3aa: CASSWQEMRTGELFF
CDR3nt: TGTGCCAGCAGCTGGCAGGAAATGAGGACCGGGGAGCTGTTTTTT

v_gene: TRBV7-2
abundance: many
d_gene: .
j_gene: TRBJ2-1
CDR3aa: CASSRTVSYNEQFF
CDR3nt: TGTGCCAGCAGCAGGACAGTCTCCTACAATGAGCAGTTCTTC

v_gene: TRBV28
abundance: .
d_gene: .
j_gene: TRBJ1-1
CDR3aa: CASSSRLIGEMNTEAFF
CDR3nt: TGTGCCAGCAGTTCTCGCCTGATTGGGGAGATGAACACTGAAGCTTTCTTT

v_gene: TRBV6-5
abundance: few
d_gene: .
j_gene: TRBJ2-7
CDR3aa: CASSYRQPYEQYF
CDR3nt: TGTGCCAGCAGTTACCGGCAGCCGTACGAGCAGTACTTC

v_gene: TRBV12-5
abundance: .
d_gene: TRBD1
j_gene: TRBJ1-1
CDR3aa: CASGPGQGEAFF
CDR3nt: TGTGCTAGTGGTCCTGGACAGGGAGAAGCTTTCTTT

v_gene: TRBV7-2
abundance: .
d_gene: .
j_gene: TRBJ1-1
CDR3aa: CASTLYRESTEAFF
CDR3nt: TGTGCCAGCACCTTATACCGGGAGTCAACTGAAGCTTTCTTT

v_gene: TRBV28
abundance: once
d_gene: .
j_gene: TRBJ2-3
CDR3aa: CASSSSAGSSSTDTQYF
CDR3nt: TGTGCCAGCAGTTCCTCCGCGGGTTCATCTAGCACAGATACGCAGTATTTT

v_gene: TRBV20-1
abundance: .
d_gene: TRBD1
j_gene: TRBJ2-7
CDR3aa: CSARVTTGTGGSNEQYF
CDR3nt: TGCAGTGCTAGAGTCACGACCGGGACAGGGGGCTCGAACGAGCAGTACTTC

v_gene: TRBV6-5
abundance: .
d_gene: TRBD2
j_gene: TRBJ2-3
CDR3aa: CASSSTGGRAPDTQYF
CDR3nt: TGTGCCAGCAGTTCAACAGGAGGGAGGGCCCCAGATACGCAGTATTTT

v_gene: TRBV6-5
abundance: .
d_gene: TRBD1
j_gene: TRBJ1-2
CDR3aa: CASRRQGGRYGYTF
CDR3nt: TGTGCCAGCAGACGACAGGGGGGCCGATATGGCTACACCTTC

v_gene: TRBV5-1
abundance: many
d_gene: TRBD2
j_gene: TRBJ2-3
CDR3aa: CASSLRDSGGSFTDTQYF
CDR3nt: TGCGCCAGCAGCTTGCGGGATAGCGGGGGGTCTTTCACAGATACGCAGTATTTT

v_gene: TRBV7-2
abundance: many
d_gene: .
j_gene: TRBJ1-2
CDR3aa: CASSLDGSSTYGYTF
CDR3nt: TGTGCCAGCAGCTTAGATGGGTCGTCCACTTATGGCTACACCTTC

v_gene: TRBV12-3/TRBV12-4
abundance: many
d_gene: .
j_gene: TRBJ2-1
CDR3aa: CASSSGLSYNEQFF
CDR3nt: TGTGCCAGCAGTTCGGGGCTCTCCTACAATGAGCAGTTCTTC

v_gene: TRBV7-2
abundance: many
d_gene: .
j_gene: TRBJ2-7
CDR3aa: CASSSAAGAVRYEQYF
CDR3nt: TGTGCCAGCAGCTCCGCCGCGGGGGCTGTTCGCTACGAGCAGTACTTC

v_gene: TRBV20-1
abundance: few
d_gene: .
j_gene: TRBJ1-1
CDR3aa: CSAVRGNTEAFF
CDR3nt: TGCAGTGCTGTCCGGGGGAACACTGAAGCTTTCTTT

v_gene: TRBV27
abundance: few
d_gene: TRBD1
j_gene: TRBJ1-1
CDR3aa: CASSFSGTGYFDTEAFF
CDR3nt: TGTGCCAGCAGTTTTTCCGGGACAGGGTATTTCGATACTGAAGCTTTCTTT

v_gene: TRBV7-9
abundance: many
d_gene: .
j_gene: TRBJ2-1
CDR3aa: CASSQRDGDNEQFF
CDR3nt: TGTGCCAGCAGCCAACGGGACGGTGACAATGAGCAGTTCTTC

v_gene: TRBV5-6
abundance: many
d_gene: .
j_gene: TRBJ2-7
CDR3aa: CASSLMQYEQYF
CDR3nt: TGTGCCAGCAGCTTGATGCAGTACGAGCAGTACTTC

v_gene: TRBV6-5
abundance: few
d_gene: .
j_gene: TRBJ1-2
CDR3aa: CASSGILDPNYGYTF
CDR3nt: TGTGCCAGCAGTGGGATCCTTGACCCTAACTATGGCTACACCTTC

v_gene: TRBV5-6
abundance: few
d_gene: .
j_gene: TRBJ1-2
CDR3aa: CASSSFRAEVDGYTF
CDR3nt: TGTGCCAGCAGCTCATTTCGGGCAGAAGTAGATGGCTACACCTTC

v_gene: TRBV3-1
abundance: .
d_gene: TRBD1
j_gene: TRBJ1-5
CDR3aa: CASSAEHTGGQPQHF
CDR3nt: TGTGCCAGCAGCGCGGAGCACACAGGGGGGCAGCCCCAGCATTTT

v_gene: TRBV20-1
abundance: many
d_gene: .
j_gene: TRBJ2-5
CDR3aa: CSARSGGLETQYF
CDR3nt: TGCAGTGCTAGGTCCGGGGGCCTGGAGACCCAGTACTTC

v_gene: TRBV7-2
abundance: few
d_gene: TRBD1
j_gene: TRBJ2-3
CDR3aa: CASSRTGVDTQYF
CDR3nt: TGTGCCAGCAGCCGGACAGGGGTAGATACGCAGTATTTT

v_gene: TRBV19
abundance: .
d_gene: TRBD2
j_gene: TRBJ2-1
CDR3aa: CATKIGASGGSNEQFF
CDR3nt: TGTGCCACTAAAATTGGGGCTAGCGGGGGGAGCAATGAGCAGTTCTTC

v_gene: TRBV5-1
abundance: few
d_gene: TRBD2
j_gene: TRBJ2-7
CDR3aa: CASSLTIAGGTYEQYF
CDR3nt: TGCGCCAGCAGCTTGACAATAGCGGGGGGTACCTACGAGCAGTACTTC

v_gene: TRBV7-2
abundance: .
d_gene: TRBD2
j_gene: TRBJ2-5
CDR3aa: CASSLSGGDETQYF
CDR3nt: TGTGCCAGCAGCCTTAGCGGGGGTGATGAGACCCAGTACTTC

v_gene: TRBV5-1
abundance: many
d_gene: .
j_gene: TRBJ1-2
CDR3aa: CASSFGGTADYGYTF
CDR3nt: TGCGCCAGCAGCTTTGGAGGGACTGCAGACTATGGCTACACCTTC

v_gene: TRBV20-1
abundance: .
d_gene: .
j_gene: TRBJ2-7
CDR3aa: CSARAGNKNEQYF
CDR3nt: TGCAGTGCTAGGGCAGGGAATAAGAACGAGCAGTACTTC

v_gene: TRBV12-3/TRBV12-4
abundance: .
d_gene: .
j_gene: TRBJ2-3
CDR3aa: CASRGAGVDTQYF
CDR3nt: TGTGCCAGCAGGGGGGCAGGGGTGGATACGCAGTATTTT

v_gene: TRBV20-1
abundance: once
d_gene: TRBD1
j_gene: TRBJ2-7
CDR3aa: CSASGRRDRGFYAQYF
CDR3nt: TGCAGTGCTAGTGGGAGACGGGACAGGGGTTTCTACGCGCAGTACTTC

v_gene: TRBV30
abundance: .
d_gene: .
j_gene: TRBJ2-7
CDR3aa: CAWSLYLSSYEQYF
CDR3nt: TGTGCCTGGAGTCTCTACCTTAGCTCCTACGAGCAGTACTTC

v_gene: TRBV29-1
abundance: .
d_gene: .
j_gene: TRBJ1-1
CDR3aa: CSVERAGLRAFF
CDR3nt: TGCAGCGTTGAACGAGCGGGGTTGAGGGCTTTCTTT

v_gene: TRBV9
abundance: few
d_gene: TRBD1
j_gene: TRBJ1-6
CDR3aa: CASSQRGTGNSPLHF
CDR3nt: TGTGCCAGCAGCCAAAGAGGGACAGGTAATTCACCCCTCCACTTT

v_gene: TRBV20-1
abundance: many
d_gene: .
j_gene: TRBJ2-7
CDR3aa: CSARTGTLSYEQYF
CDR3nt: TGCAGTGCTAGAACAGGGACACTCTCCTACGAGCAGTACTTC

v_gene: TRBV7-2
abundance: .
d_gene: TRBD2
j_gene: TRBJ2-3
CDR3aa: CACSLVGAGVNTDTQYF
CDR3nt: TGTGCCTGCAGCTTAGTCGGAGCGGGGGTAAACACAGATACGCAGTATTTT

v_gene: TRBV10-3
abundance: .
d_gene: TRBD2
j_gene: TRBJ2-7
CDR3aa: CVISGGGYYEQYF
CDR3nt: TGTGTCATCAGTGGGGGGGGATACTACGAGCAGTACTTC

v_gene: TRBV7-9
abundance: many
d_gene: .
j_gene: TRBJ2-7
CDR3aa: CASYGGYEQYF
CDR3nt: TGTGCCAGCTACGGTGGCTACGAGCAGTACTTC

v_gene: TRBV20-1
abundance: few
d_gene: .
j_gene: TRBJ2-3
CDR3aa: CSARDLNTQYF
CDR3nt: TGCAGTGCTAGAGATCTTAATACGCAGTATTTT

v_gene: TRBV20-1
abundance: .
d_gene: TRBD1
j_gene: TRBJ2-7
CDR3aa: CSTRTGGPYEQYF
CDR3nt: TGCAGTACTAGGACAGGGGGACCCTACGAGCAGTACTTC

v_gene: TRBV7-9
abundance: .
d_gene: TRBD1
j_gene: TRBJ1-4
CDR3aa: CASSLARGQGTGKLFF
CDR3nt: TGTGCCAGCAGCTTAGCGCGGGGACAGGGGACGGGGAAACTGTTTTTT

v_gene: TRBV27
abundance: many
d_gene: .
j_gene: TRBJ2-7
CDR3aa: CASTLLTGSYEQYF
CDR3nt: TGTGCCAGCACCCTTTTGACAGGCTCCTACGAGCAGTACTTC

v_gene: TRBV28
abundance: .
d_gene: .
j_gene: TRBJ1-6
CDR3aa: CASTTGPLNSPLHF
CDR3nt: TGTGCCAGCACAACAGGCCCCTTAAATTCACCCCTCCACTTT

v_gene: TRBV20-1
abundance: .
d_gene: TRBD2
j_gene: TRBJ2-7
CDR3aa: CSARDAGGGSYEQYF
CDR3nt: TGCAGTGCTAGGGACGCGGGGGGCGGCTCCTACGAGCAGTACTTC